This TCR beta chain was captured in a study of Ad26.COV2.S vaccination and SARS-CoV-2 variants. About the study: The vaccine Ad26.COV2.S was put into the muscle once, or twice with 56 days between.

General observations from the study: The breadth of spike-specific CD8+ and CD4+ T cell responses after vaccination was reportedly substantial.

This CDR3 spans 17 amino acids. The germline V gene has CDR1 KGHSH and CDR2 LQKENI. V was clipped by 0 bases and J by 2 bases; unmatched bases: 7. Treatment: some 19 received Ad26.COV2.S at low or high dose, single or two shots; roughly five received placebo; per-sample allocation not given. At day 63 after the first vaccine or placebo injection, samples were drawn. What was given as vaccine was an Ad26 vector encoding Wuhan-strain SARS-CoV-2 spike. Using immunoSEQ multiplex PCR, the repertoire was profiled, and TCRdb retains in-frame clones only, with some absent. There are more than 300,000 clones in the sample; about 82% occur only once, and 2% to 2.5% lies in the top ten. Concerning this clone: Its antigen is not identified.

This sequence originates from a person between 18 and 65 years old who received the Ad26.COV2.S COVID-19 vaccine or a placebo. The chain couples TRBV18 to TRBJ2-3; 8 positions agree with TRBD2. This material consisted of peripheral blood, taken in a trial of Ad26.COV2.S vaccine versus placebo. In DNA, the CDR3 is TGTGCCAGCTCACCACCGGGGGAGCGGGGGTACACAGATACGCAGTATTTT. This encodes CASSPPGERGYTDTQYF.